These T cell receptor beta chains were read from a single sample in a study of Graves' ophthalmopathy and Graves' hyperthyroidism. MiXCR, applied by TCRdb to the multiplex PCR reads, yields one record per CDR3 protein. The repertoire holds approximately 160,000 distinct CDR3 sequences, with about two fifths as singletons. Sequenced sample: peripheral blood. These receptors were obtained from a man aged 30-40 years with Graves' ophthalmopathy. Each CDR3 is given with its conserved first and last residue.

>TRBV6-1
CASSEEGIFATQYF
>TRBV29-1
CSALVGSYEQYF
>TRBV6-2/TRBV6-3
CASSGQVNQPQHF
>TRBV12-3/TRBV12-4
CASSLDIPGTGRSGANVLTF
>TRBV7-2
CASRPPGLAGGETQYF
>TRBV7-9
CASSLEVAGHEAFF
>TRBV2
CASSLSVAGIQYF
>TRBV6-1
CASRKQGAVTEAFF
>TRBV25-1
CASSDSDRVDGYTF
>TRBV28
CASSQETTRQVGQETQYF
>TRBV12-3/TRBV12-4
CASSHRSGMRTYEQYF
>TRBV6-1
CASREVGGDEQYF
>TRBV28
CASLERNTEAFF
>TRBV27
CASSFQTANTGELFF
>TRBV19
CASRSNRGGELFF
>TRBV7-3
CASSLASDQPQHF
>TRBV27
CASSPTGLRSYEQYF
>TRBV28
CASSSLGGTGSYGYTF